This T cell receptor (beta chain) comes out of a study of Tregs in tolerant kidney transplant recipients. Clones were read by immunoSEQ multiplex PCR, and TCRdb kept only the in-frame ones, dropping some. This sample has some 90,000 clones, with 85% to 95% found just once. Note on this clone: The target antigen is unknown.

General study findings and limits: Tregs expanded with activated donor B cells seemed most donor-specific.

The CDR3 runs to 13 residues. Trimming took off 5 bases at V and 3 bases at J, with 10 bases between the two ends. From germline, CDR1 is SEHNR and CDR2 FQNEAQ (reference sequence). Material for sequencing was CD8+ T cells from blood. V usage is TRBV7-9 and J usage is TRBJ1-2; a weak D match, TRBD1 (6 bases). This sequence originates from a human donor in good health. The CDR3 DNA is TGTGCCAGCAGCCCGGACAGCTACTATGGCTACACCTTC. Protein: CASSPDSYYGYTF. Supplemented by reference TRBV7-9 and TRBJ1-2, the full variable domain reads DTGVSQNPRHKITKRGQNVTFRCDPISEHNRLYWYRQTLGQGPEFLTYFQNEAQLEKSRLLSDRFSAERPKGSFSTLEIQRTEQGDSAMYLCASSPDSYYGYTFGSGTRLTVV.